The T cell receptor beta chain under discussion was sequenced for a study of T-cell memory formation after mild COVID-19. General study results and limits: Detection of some responders pre-infection suggested pre-existing cross-reactive memory T cells participated.

The V gene's germline CDR1 is LGHDT and CDR2 YNNKEL (reference sequence). CDR3 size: 15 residues. With V trimmed by 2 bases and J by 9 bases, 7 bases remained unmatched. In regard to this clonotype: Its antigen is as yet unknown.

Amplification by 5'RACE using constant-segment primers produced TCR alpha and TCR beta cDNA libraries that carried sample barcodes and UMIs. From the 5' RACE reads, TCRdb called clonotypes with MiXCR, one entry per CDR3 protein. This table holds tens of thousands of distinct CDR3 sequences, about 27% found once. The sequenced sample was PBMCs or a T cell subset sorted from them (not recorded which). This receptor was obtained from a man younger than 35 who had mild COVID-19 (a few samples of this study predate the infection). Cell type and time point are not known. The chain couples TRBV3-1 to TRBJ1-6, with 7 nucleotides matching TRBD1. Here the CDR3 DNA reads TGTGCCAGCAGCCAAAGGGGGCCCTGGAGTTCACCCCTCCACTTT. This codes for CASSQRGPWSSPLHF.